This TCR beta chain was captured by sequencing in a study of identical twins. Study-level points and caveats: Out-of-frame alpha sequences common to twins were enriched for low generation probability. Memory repertoires lacked the insertion deficit that abundant cord blood beta clonotypes showed.

Every one of the donors was a healthy Caucasian. It was template switching that added a universal primer site, and there were unique molecular identifiers on the cDNA. TCRdb re-derived calls from the 5' RACE reads in MiXCR, one entry per CDR3 protein. In the table there are approximately 350,000 distinct CDR3 sequences, 12% of which are singletons. This CDR3 has 16 residues. CDR1 SGHRS and CDR2 YFSETQ come from the germline V gene. The V gene lost 4 bases and the J gene lost 2 bases, with 18 bases spanning the gap. Ten or more counts support this clonotype. Its antigen is currently unknown. The data also belong to a second study, concerning yellow fever vaccine responses in identical twins.

This receptor was taken from a woman under 30 in good health. The material sequenced was CD8+ T cells sorted from blood. This chain uses TRBV5-1 with TRBJ1-2; D not certain. The chain's CDR3 is CASSRDTTPINYGYTF. CDR3 sequence (DNA): TGCGCCAGCAGCCGCGACACGACTCCAATAAACTATGGCTACACCTTC.